This TCR beta chain was retrieved from a study of radiotherapy plus CTLA-4 blockade in lung cancer. The assay was immunoSEQ multiplex PCR, and TCRdb's table has in-frame clones only and misses some. Altogether roughly 2,900 clones are present, approximately 81% being singletons, with the ten largest covering about 4.3%. The germline V gene encodes CDR1 SGDLS and CDR2 YYNGEE. With 2 bases clipped from V and 8 bases from J, the junction kept 8 bases outside the gene matches. The CDR3 contains 14 residues. The study gave focal radiation plus ipilimumab CTLA-4 blockade to patients with chemo-refractory metastatic non-small-cell lung cancer.

This TCR derives from a human donor with non-small cell lung cancer that progressed on radiotherapy plus ipilimumab. The sequences come from tumor tissue, collected from a patient treated with radiotherapy plus ipilimumab. The chain recombines TRBV9 with TRBJ1-2, with TRBD1 matching over 8 bases. For the CDR3, the DNA is TGTGCCAGCAGCGTGATGCAGGGGGCAGGAGGCTACACCTTC. This encodes CASSVMQGAGGYTF.